This is a list of T cell receptor beta chains from one sample in a study of T cell changes during pregnancy in multiple sclerosis. Assay used: immunoSEQ multiplex PCR; TCRdb lists only in-frame clones, some missing. The table records about 36,000 clones, 85% to 95% of them present only once. This specimen was CD4+ T cells from peripheral blood mononuclear cells, taken in the first trimester of pregnancy. These receptor sequences come from a female donor with multiple sclerosis, enrolled in a pregnancy study. The CDR3 runs from the conserved cysteine through the conserved F or W. Fields, in order: J gene, D gene, clone size, V gene, CDR3 protein, CDR3 DNA. The D gene is left open where the match is weak. Only some rows state a clone size, as once, few, many or a class for expanded clones.

J gene: TRBJ2-5; D gene: TRBD1; clone size: .; V gene: TRBV9; CDR3 protein: CASSMRQGKETQYF; CDR3 DNA: TGTGCCAGCAGCATGCGACAGGGTAAAGAGACCCAGTACTTC
J gene: TRBJ2-7; D gene: TRBD2; clone size: .; V gene: TRBV9; CDR3 protein: CASSVGRGGNYEQYF; CDR3 DNA: TGTGCCAGCAGCGTAGGCCGGGGGGGAAACTACGAGCAGTACTTC
J gene: TRBJ1-3; D gene: TRBD1; clone size: .; V gene: TRBV5-1; CDR3 protein: CASSSARQGANSGNTIYF; CDR3 DNA: TGCGCCAGCAGCTCCGCCCGACAGGGGGCAAATAGTGGAAACACCATATATTTT
J gene: TRBJ2-3; D gene: TRBD1; clone size: .; V gene: TRBV7-7; CDR3 protein: CASSPRQGGTQYF; CDR3 DNA: TGTGCCAGCAGCCCCCGACAGGGGGGTACGCAGTATTTT
J gene: TRBJ2-5; D gene: .; clone size: .; V gene: TRBV18; CDR3 protein: CASSRSDETQYF; CDR3 DNA: TGTGCCAGCTCACGAAGCGATGAGACCCAGTACTTC
J gene: TRBJ1-5; D gene: .; clone size: .; V gene: TRBV2; CDR3 protein: CASSEGQSSNQPQHF; CDR3 DNA: TGTGCCAGCAGTGAAGGACAGTCTAGCAATCAGCCCCAGCATTTT
J gene: TRBJ1-3; D gene: .; clone size: .; V gene: TRBV5-4; CDR3 protein: CASSLAGGLSGNTIYF; CDR3 DNA: TGTGCCAGCAGCTTGGCCGGGGGGCTCTCTGGAAACACCATATATTTT
J gene: TRBJ1-6; D gene: .; clone size: .; V gene: TRBV2; CDR3 protein: CASRGAGLDSPLHF; CDR3 DNA: TGTGCCAGCAGAGGGGCAGGGCTTGATTCACCCCTCCACTTT
J gene: TRBJ2-1; D gene: TRBD1; clone size: .; V gene: TRBV5-1; CDR3 protein: CASSLEPGQGYNEQFF; CDR3 DNA: TGCGCCAGCAGCTTGGAGCCCGGACAGGGATACAATGAGCAGTTCTTC
J gene: TRBJ1-4; D gene: .; clone size: .; V gene: TRBV2; CDR3 protein: CASSEVRGLGEKLFF; CDR3 DNA: TGTGCCAGCAGTGAAGTCCGGGGACTCGGTGAAAAACTGTTTTTT
J gene: TRBJ2-7; D gene: .; clone size: .; V gene: TRBV18; CDR3 protein: CASSPGITYEQYF; CDR3 DNA: TGTGCCAGCTCACCAGGCATAACCTACGAGCAGTACTTC
J gene: TRBJ2-5; D gene: TRBD2; clone size: .; V gene: TRBV10-2; CDR3 protein: CASRTVLAGGPRTQYF; CDR3 DNA: TGCGCCAGCAGGACTGTTCTAGCGGGGGGACCAAGGACCCAGTACTTC
J gene: TRBJ1-5; D gene: .; clone size: .; V gene: TRBV7-3; CDR3 protein: CASSLTRRPVPPQHF; CDR3 DNA: TGTGCCAGCAGCTTAACGAGGAGACCAGTCCCGCCCCAGCATTTT
J gene: TRBJ2-5; D gene: TRBD2; clone size: .; V gene: TRBV28; CDR3 protein: CASSSSGREETQYF; CDR3 DNA: TGTGCCAGCAGTTCCAGCGGGAGGGAAGAGACCCAGTACTTC
J gene: TRBJ2-6; D gene: .; clone size: .; V gene: TRBV11-1; CDR3 protein: CASSSGLSSGANVLTF; CDR3 DNA: TGTGCCAGCAGCTCAGGACTGAGCTCTGGGGCCAACGTCCTGACTTTC
J gene: TRBJ1-5; D gene: .; clone size: .; V gene: TRBV27; CDR3 protein: CASSFSGTLYSNQPQHF; CDR3 DNA: TGTGCCAGCAGTTTCTCCGGGACATTATATAGCAATCAGCCCCAGCATTTT
J gene: TRBJ2-1; D gene: .; clone size: .; V gene: TRBV7-3; CDR3 protein: CASSNSPGNEQFF; CDR3 DNA: TGTGCCAGCAGCAACTCTCCTGGCAATGAGCAGTTCTTC
J gene: TRBJ2-2; D gene: .; clone size: .; V gene: TRBV6-4; CDR3 protein: CASSAQTGHTGELFF; CDR3 DNA: TGTGCCAGCAGTGCCCAAACAGGGCACACCGGGGAGCTGTTTTTT
J gene: TRBJ2-5; D gene: TRBD2; clone size: .; V gene: TRBV28; CDR3 protein: CASSLRAGYETQYF; CDR3 DNA: TGTGCCAGCAGTTTGAGAGCGGGGTACGAGACCCAGTACTTC
J gene: TRBJ1-1; D gene: TRBD1; clone size: .; V gene: TRBV19; CDR3 protein: CASSIKTGTGKTEAFF; CDR3 DNA: TGTGCCAGTAGTATTAAAACCGGGACAGGGAAAACCGAAGCTTTCTTT
J gene: TRBJ2-7; D gene: TRBD1; clone size: .; V gene: TRBV5-1; CDR3 protein: CASSPSGTGSYEQYF; CDR3 DNA: TGCGCCAGCAGCCCTTCCGGGACAGGGTCCTACGAGCAGTACTTC
J gene: TRBJ1-2; D gene: .; clone size: .; V gene: TRBV7-2; CDR3 protein: CASSLRAWGGYTF; CDR3 DNA: TGTGCCAGCAGCCTCAGGGCCTGGGGCGGCTACACCTTC
J gene: TRBJ1-2; D gene: TRBD1; clone size: .; V gene: TRBV6-5; CDR3 protein: CASTTTGGANYGYTF; CDR3 DNA: TGTGCCAGCACGACGACAGGGGGAGCTAACTATGGCTACACCTTC
J gene: TRBJ1-6; D gene: .; clone size: .; V gene: TRBV5-1; CDR3 protein: CASSLESGQGISPLHF; CDR3 DNA: TGCGCCAGCAGCTTGGAGTCCGGGCAGGGGATTTCACCCCTCCACTTT
J gene: TRBJ2-5; D gene: .; clone size: .; V gene: TRBV11-2; CDR3 protein: CASSPDYSQETQYF; CDR3 DNA: TGTGCCAGCAGCCCGGACTATTCCCAAGAGACCCAGTACTTC
J gene: TRBJ2-1; D gene: TRBD2; clone size: .; V gene: TRBV27; CDR3 protein: CASSSKGGLAGGNEQFF; CDR3 DNA: TGTGCCAGCAGTTCCAAGGGGGGACTAGCGGGGGGTAATGAGCAGTTCTTC
J gene: TRBJ1-1; D gene: .; clone size: .; V gene: TRBV18; CDR3 protein: CASSPQLGRANTEAFF; CDR3 DNA: TGTGCCAGCTCACCACAGCTGGGCAGGGCGAACACTGAAGCTTTCTTT
J gene: TRBJ2-5; D gene: TRBD2; clone size: .; V gene: TRBV15; CDR3 protein: CATSRPLAGVETQYF; CDR3 DNA: TGTGCCACCAGCAGGCCACTAGCGGGAGTAGAGACCCAGTACTTC
J gene: TRBJ1-2; D gene: .; clone size: .; V gene: TRBV5-8; CDR3 protein: CASSTGPRDYGYTF; CDR3 DNA: TGTGCCAGCAGCACGGGTCCTCGGGACTATGGCTACACCTTC
J gene: TRBJ2-1; D gene: .; clone size: .; V gene: TRBV7-9; CDR3 protein: CASSLGQGLGDEQFF; CDR3 DNA: TGTGCCAGCAGCTTAGGGCAGGGCCTTGGGGATGAGCAGTTCTTC
J gene: TRBJ2-5; D gene: .; clone size: .; V gene: TRBV15; CDR3 protein: CATSRGPRETQYF; CDR3 DNA: TGTGCCACCAGCAGAGGTCCCAGGGAGACCCAGTACTTC
J gene: TRBJ2-2; D gene: .; clone size: .; V gene: TRBV28; CDR3 protein: CASSPRDTGELFF; CDR3 DNA: TGTGCCAGCAGCCCGCGGGACACCGGGGAGCTGTTTTTT
J gene: TRBJ2-5; D gene: .; clone size: .; V gene: TRBV4-1; CDR3 protein: CASSQAATGVQETQYF; CDR3 DNA: TGCGCCAGCAGCCAAGCTGCGACGGGGGTCCAAGAGACCCAGTACTTC
J gene: TRBJ2-3; D gene: .; clone size: few; V gene: TRBV7-9; CDR3 protein: CASSPRGPDTQYF; CDR3 DNA: TGTGCCAGCAGCCCTAGGGGTCCAGATACGCAGTATTTT
J gene: TRBJ2-1; D gene: TRBD2; clone size: .; V gene: TRBV9; CDR3 protein: CASSPRLAGGYNEQFF; CDR3 DNA: TGTGCCAGCAGCCCTAGACTAGCGGGGGGATACAATGAGCAGTTCTTC